Following are 24 T cell receptor beta chains from one sample sequenced in a study of cytomegalovirus exposure and HLA in healthy donors. PCR used 60 Vbeta primers and 13 Jbeta primers. Data came from immunoSEQ multiplex PCR; TCRdb stores just in-frame clones and leaves some out. This sample has approximately 130,000 clones, with 70% to 80% found just once. Sequenced: PBMCs. These TCRs come from a human donor in good health.

The chain joins TRBV29-1 to TRBJ1-3; D unclear. Germline-derived CDR1 and CDR2 are SQVTM and ANQGSEA. The CDR3 is 11 residues long. CDR3 DNA: TGCAGTGACTTAAGCCGAAACACCATATATTTT. Translation gives CSDLSRNTIYF. The whole variable domain, filled in from reference TRBV29-1 and TRBJ1-3, reads SAVISQKPSRDICQRGTSLTIQCQVDSQVTMMFWYRQQPGQSLTLIATANQGSEATYESGFVIDKFPISRPNLTFSTLTVSNMSPEDSSIYLCSDLSRNTIYFGEGSWLTVV.

The rearrangement links TRBV9 to TRBJ2-7; D gene ambiguous. Germline V gene sequence: CDR1 SGDLS, CDR2 YYNGEE. Between the trimmed V and J ends, which lost 4 bases and 6 bases, there was a span of 14 bases. CDR3 length equals 13 residues. In DNA, the CDR3 is TGTGCCAGCAGCCCCCAGTTTGGGCCCGAGCAGTACTTC. Its protein is CASSPQFGPEQYF.

The rearrangement joins TRBV16 to TRBJ2-1; D is unclear. Deletions cut 4 bases from V and 7 bases from J, with 11 bases between. This CDR3 has 13 residues. The germline V gene has CDR1 KGHSY and CDR2 FQNENV. CDR3 region: CASSPRGINEQFF. The CDR3 DNA follows: TGTGCCAGCAGCCCCCGTGGCATAAATGAGCAGTTCTTC.

The chain recombines TRBV6-5 with TRBJ2-5; weak D call: TRBD2 (6 bases). Per the germline V gene, CDR1 is MNHEY and CDR2 is SVGAGI. CDR3 size: 13 residues. V was clipped by 7 bases and J by 5 bases, with 14 bases between them. The CDR3 spells CASTAGPRETQYF. The CDR3 DNA reads as TGTGCCAGCACCGCGGGACCAAGGGAGACCCAGTACTTC.

This chain uses TRBV28 with TRBJ1-2, with 8 nucleotides matching TRBD1. The length of the CDR3 is 14 residues. Germline CDR1 is MDHEN and CDR2 is SYDVKM. V lost 2 bases and J lost 7; bases outside the gene matches: 6. CDR3 bases: TGTGCCAGCAGTTTAGCGGACAGGGCGGGTGGCTACACCTTC. It is translated as CASSLADRAGGYTF.

The chain joins TRBV4-2 to TRBJ1-3; 7 positions agree with TRBD1. The CDR3 contains 15 residues. After removal of 1 base from V and 4 bases from J, the junction contained 4 bases not matched to a gene. Germline CDR1 is LGHNA and CDR2 is YNFKEQ. The chain's CDR3 is CASSQATGLGNTIYF. In DNA, the CDR3 is TGTGCCAGCAGCCAAGCGACAGGGCTAGGAAACACCATATATTTT.

This clone was observed a few times. Other DNA sequences in this specimen translate into the identical CDR3. The chain's CDR3 is CASSLGGPTYNEQFF. The CDR3 nucleotides read TGTGCCAGCAGCTTGGGAGGACCCACCTACAATGAGCAGTTCTTC. The chain combines TRBV11-2 with TRBJ2-1; possible D gene TRBD2, 6 bases. CDR1 SGHAT and CDR2 FQNNGV come from the germline V gene. There are 15 residues in the CDR3. Trimming cost V 3 bases and J 2 bases, with 11 bases left between them. Based on the CDR3 plus reference TRBV11-2 and TRBJ2-1, the full variable domain is EAGVAQSPRYKIIEKRQSVAFWCNPISGHATLYWYQQILGQGPKLLIQFQNNGVVDDSQLPKDRFSAERLKGVDSTLKIQPAKLEDSAVYLCASSLGGPTYNEQFFGPGTRLTVL.

V usage is TRBV6-5 and J usage is TRBJ1-3; D gene unclear. Germline V lookup: CDR1 MNHEY, CDR2 SVGAGI. The CDR3 has 15 amino acids. The ends were cut back, 6 bases at V and 0 bases at J, with 12 bases in the middle. The CDR3 bases are TGTGCCAGCAGCCGACGGACTGGCTCTGGAAACACCATATATTTT. Translation gives CASSRRTGSGNTIYF.

The genes are TRBV15 and TRBJ1-5; D ambiguous. V shed 4 bases and J shed 6 bases, with 7 bases lying between them. Germline V gives CDR1 LNHNV, CDR2 YYDKDF (reference sequence). The CDR3 is made up of 12 amino acids. The CDR3 region is CATSTRGQPQHF. The CDR3 region has the DNA TGTGCCACCAGCACCAGAGGTCAGCCCCAGCATTTT.

CDR3 in DNA: TGTGCCTGGAGTTTTGACAGGGGCAATCAGCCCCAGCATTTT. The encoded protein is CAWSFDRGNQPQHF. This chain links TRBV30 with TRBJ1-5, with 7 bases fitting TRBD1. The CDR3 contains 14 residues. Germline values: CDR1 GTSNPN, CDR2 SVGIG (reference sequence). V was pared by 2 bases and J by 2 bases, with 3 bases of the junction left unmatched.

This sequence joins TRBV7-9 and TRBJ2-1; D unclear. The CDR3 is 15 residues long. The V and J ends lost 1 base and 5 bases respectively, with 12 bases between them. Germline CDR1 and CDR2: SEHNR and FQNEAQ (reference sequence). DNA of the CDR3: TGTGCCAGCAGCTTAGGGGCCGTGTCCCACAATGAGCAGTTCTTC. Translation: CASSLGAVSHNEQFF.

The rearrangement uses TRBV7-9 and TRBJ2-2; 7 bases map to TRBD1. The V segment lost 5 bases and the J segment 4 bases; nucleotides outside the gene matches: 7. The CDR3 is made up of 15 amino acids. Germline V gene lookup returns CDR1 SEHNR and CDR2 FQNEAQ (reference sequence). CDR3 sequence reads: CASSDTGVGTGELFF. The CDR3 DNA reads as TGTGCCAGCAGCGACACAGGGGTAGGCACCGGGGAGCTGTTTTTT.

CDR3 protein: CASSLVFGAQNTEAFF. The CDR3 bases are TGTGCCAGCAGCTTGGTTTTTGGGGCCCAGAACACTGAAGCTTTCTTT. This sequence joins TRBV5-6 and TRBJ1-1, with a weak D call TRBD1 (5 bases). The V gene's germline CDR1 is SGHDT and CDR2 YYEEEE. Trimming left V 0 bases short and J 1 base short, with 13 bases between. This CDR3 region has 16 residues.

This clone was counted between two and nine times. The chain uses TRBV2 and TRBJ2-4; 11 bases agree with TRBD2. The CDR3 sequence is 15 residues long. Trimming removed 2 bases from V and 4 bases from J; junction bases left unmatched: 1. Per the germline V gene, CDR1 is SNHLY and CDR2 is FYNNEI. CDR3 residues: CASSEIAGGKNIQYF. The CDR3 coding sequence is TGTGCCAGCAGTGAAATAGCGGGGGGGAAAAACATTCAGTACTTC.

Comment on this clone: Other DNA sequences in this sample translate to the same CDR3. The chain carries TRBV9 and TRBJ2-5; D is ambiguous. The CDR3 loop spans 13 amino acids. The germline V and J ends were trimmed by 1 base and 2 bases, with 6 bases remaining between them. Germline assignment: CDR1 SGDLS and CDR2 YYNGEE. CDR3 in DNA: TGTGCCAGCAGCGTATCCCTTCAAGAGACCCAGTACTTC. This encodes CASSVSLQETQYF. Variable domain in full (rest from reference TRBV9 and TRBJ2-5): DSGVTQTPKHLITATGQRVTLRCSPRSGDLSVYWYQQSLDQGLQFLIQYYNGEERAKGNILERFSAQQFPDLHSELNLSSLELGDSALYFCASSVSLQETQYFGPGTRLLVL.

The chain couples TRBV6-6 to TRBJ1-2; 9 bases are shared with TRBD1. This CDR3 contains 16 residues. The germline CDR1 and CDR2 sequences are MNHNY and SVGAGI (reference sequence). The J segment lost 6 bases and the V segment lost 2 bases, leaving 10 bases of the junction unmatched. The CDR3 nucleotides read TGTGCCAGCAGTTACCCGGAAGTGGACAGGGGAAATGGCTACACCTTC. Translating it yields CASSYPEVDRGNGYTF.

The V and J genes are TRBV9 and TRBJ2-7, with TRBD2 identical over 12 bases. Looked up from germline, CDR1 is SGDLS and CDR2 is YYNGEE. The CDR3 loop spans 18 amino acids. Losses at the gene ends were 2 bases for V and 2 bases for J; bases not matched to a gene: 11. CDR3 in amino acids: CASSVKSLGLAGPYEQYF. The DNA for the CDR3 is TGTGCCAGCAGCGTCAAATCTCTTGGACTAGCGGGACCCTACGAGCAGTACTTC.

This sequence joins TRBV7-8 and TRBJ2-7; 12 positions agree with TRBD2. With V trimmed by 5 bases and J by 2 bases, 4 bases remained unmatched. CDR3 length: 15 amino acids. Germline V gives CDR1 SGHVS, CDR2 FQNEAQ. This CDR3 is CASSPTSGGTYEQYF. As DNA, the CDR3 is TGTGCCAGCAGCCCCACTAGCGGGGGGACCTACGAGCAGTACTTC.

The gene calls are TRBV5-1 and TRBJ1-2, with unresolved D. The germline V and J ends were trimmed by 0 bases and 1 base, with 7 bases remaining between them. This CDR3 contains 14 residues. The V gene's germline CDR1 is SGHRS and CDR2 YFSETQ. CDR3 nucleotides: TGCGCCAGCAGCTTGGGAGTACTTAACTATGGCTACACCTTC. It specifies CASSLGVLNYGYTF.

This rearrangement joins TRBV18 to TRBJ1-2; possibly TRBD1 for D (5 bases). V shed 3 bases and J shed 4 bases, with 15 bases lying between them. Germline V gene lookup returns CDR1 KGHSH and CDR2 LQKENI. This CDR3 contains 15 residues. The CDR3 DNA follows: TGTGCCAGCTCACCTCGGGCAGGGAGGTCCTATGGCTACACCTTC. As protein: CASSPRAGRSYGYTF.

The chain joins TRBV7-2 to TRBJ1-2, with a tentative D call TRBD1 (5 bases). V was trimmed by 0 bases and J by 8 bases, leaving 16 bases between them. The length of the CDR3 is 15 residues. The germline gives CDR1 SGHTA, CDR2 FQGNSA. The CDR3 nucleotides are TGTGCCAGCAGCTTAGCGCTTGGGCAGGGTGTCGGCTACACCTTC. This gives the protein CASSLALGQGVGYTF.

This clone was seen only once. V is TRBV28 and J is TRBJ1-2; D may be TRBD1 (6 bases). Trimming left V 10 bases short and J 4 bases short, with 25 bases between. CDR1 is MDHEN and CDR2 is SYDVKM in the germline V gene. The length of the CDR3 is 16 residues. CDR3 nucleotides: TGTGCCACCCGGGGGGCAGCCTCCCAGTGGTTCTATGGCTACACCTTC. This codes for CATRGAASQWFYGYTF.

The chain links TRBV11-1 to TRBJ2-1; weak D call: TRBD1 (6 bases). The ends were cut back, 6 bases at V and 5 bases at J, with 17 bases in the middle. CDR3 length: 15 residues. The V gene's germline CDR1 is SGHAT and CDR2 FQDESV (reference sequence). CDR3 in amino acids: CASSPTGQWDNEQFF. The CDR3 DNA sequence: TGTGCCAGCAGTCCAACAGGGCAATGGGACAATGAGCAGTTCTTC. Full variable domain (remainder filled in from reference TRBV11-1 and TRBJ2-1): EAEVAQSPRYKITEKSQAVAFWCDPISGHATLYWYRQILGQGPELLVQFQDESVVDDSQLPKDRFSAERLKGVDSTLKIQPAELGDSAMYLCASSPTGQWDNEQFFGPGTRLTVL.

The CDR3 here is CASSVSRAGETQYF. The CDR3 nucleotides are TGTGCCAGCAGTGTAAGCAGGGCCGGAGAGACCCAGTACTTC. The chain joins TRBV25-1 to TRBJ2-5; D perhaps matches TRBD1 (5 bases). Germline loops: CDR1 MGHDK, CDR2 SYGVNS. The CDR3 extends over 14 amino acids. V was cut by 4 bases and J by 4 bases, with 13 bases left in between.